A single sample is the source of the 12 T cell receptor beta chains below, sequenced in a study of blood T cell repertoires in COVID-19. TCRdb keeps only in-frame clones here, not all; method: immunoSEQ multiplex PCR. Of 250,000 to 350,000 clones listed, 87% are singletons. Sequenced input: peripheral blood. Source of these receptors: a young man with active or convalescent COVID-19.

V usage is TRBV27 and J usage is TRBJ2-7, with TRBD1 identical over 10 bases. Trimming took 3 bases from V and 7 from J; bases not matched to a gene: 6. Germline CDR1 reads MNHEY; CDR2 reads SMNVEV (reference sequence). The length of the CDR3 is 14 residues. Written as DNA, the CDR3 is TGTGCCAGCAGTTTCCGACAGGGGGCGGGTGAGCAGTACTTC. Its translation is CASSFRQGAGEQYF.

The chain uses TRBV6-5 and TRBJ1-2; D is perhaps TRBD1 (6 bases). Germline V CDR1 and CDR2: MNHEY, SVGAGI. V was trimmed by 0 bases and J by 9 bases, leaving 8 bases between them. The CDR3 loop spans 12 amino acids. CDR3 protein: CASSYSGQRYTF. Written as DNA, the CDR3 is TGTGCCAGCAGTTACTCCGGACAGCGCTACACCTTC.

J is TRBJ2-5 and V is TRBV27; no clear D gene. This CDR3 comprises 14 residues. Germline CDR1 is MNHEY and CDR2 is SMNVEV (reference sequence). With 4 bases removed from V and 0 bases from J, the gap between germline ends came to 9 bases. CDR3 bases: TGTGCCAGCAGTTCCGGTAAATACCAAGAGACCCAGTACTTC. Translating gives CASSSGKYQETQYF.

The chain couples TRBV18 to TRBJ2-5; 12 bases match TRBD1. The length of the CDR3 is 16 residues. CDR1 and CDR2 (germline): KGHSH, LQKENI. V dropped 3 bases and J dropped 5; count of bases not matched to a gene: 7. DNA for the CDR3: TGTGCCAGCTCACCGGGACAGGGGGCGTCTCCGGAGACCCAGTACTTC. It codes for CASSPGQGASPETQYF. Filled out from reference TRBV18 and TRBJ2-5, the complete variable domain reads NAGVMQNPRHLVRRRGQEARLRCSPMKGHSHVYWYRQLPEEGLKFMVYLQKENIIDESGMPKERFSAEFPKEGPSILRIQQVVRGDSAAYFCASSPGQGASPETQYFGPGTRLLVL.

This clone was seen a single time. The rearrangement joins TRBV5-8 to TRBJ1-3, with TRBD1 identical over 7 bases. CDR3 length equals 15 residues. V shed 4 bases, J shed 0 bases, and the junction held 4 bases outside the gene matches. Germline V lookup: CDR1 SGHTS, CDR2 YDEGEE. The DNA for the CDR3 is TGTGCCAGCAGCCGGGGGACAGACTCTGGAAACACCATATATTTT. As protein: CASSRGTDSGNTIYF.

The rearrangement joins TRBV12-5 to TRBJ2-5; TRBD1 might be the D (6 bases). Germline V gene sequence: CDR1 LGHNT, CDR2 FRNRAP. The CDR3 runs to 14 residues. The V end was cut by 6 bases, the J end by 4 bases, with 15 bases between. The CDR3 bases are TGTGCTAGTGGGCAAACAGGGCCTCCAGAGACCCAGTACTTC. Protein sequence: CASGQTGPPETQYF.

CDR3 in DNA: TGCGCCAGCAGCGACAGGGGTACGCAGTATTTT. It yields the protein CASSDRGTQYF. The J gene is TRBJ2-3, the V gene TRBV5-1, with TRBD1 matching over 8 bases. The germline gives CDR1 SGHRS, CDR2 YFSETQ. The CDR3 has 11 residues. Trimming removed 4 bases from V and 8 bases from J; junction bases left unmatched: 0.

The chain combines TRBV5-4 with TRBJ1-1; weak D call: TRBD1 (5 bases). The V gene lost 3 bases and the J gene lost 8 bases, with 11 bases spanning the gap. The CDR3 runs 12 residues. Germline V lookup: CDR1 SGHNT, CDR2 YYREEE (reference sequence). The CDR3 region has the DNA TGTGCCAGCAGCTCGGGACTTACCGAAGCTTTCTTT. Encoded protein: CASSSGLTEAFF.

This chain's CDR3 is CASSYGTGGYEQYF. CDR3 nucleotides: TGTGCCAGCAGTTATGGGACAGGTGGTTACGAGCAGTACTTC. V and J are TRBV28 and TRBJ2-7, with 8 bases matching TRBD1. Trimming at V came to 4 bases and at J to 4 bases, leaving 6 bases not matched to a gene. This CDR3 spans 14 amino acids. Germline V CDR1 and CDR2: MDHEN, SYDVKM.

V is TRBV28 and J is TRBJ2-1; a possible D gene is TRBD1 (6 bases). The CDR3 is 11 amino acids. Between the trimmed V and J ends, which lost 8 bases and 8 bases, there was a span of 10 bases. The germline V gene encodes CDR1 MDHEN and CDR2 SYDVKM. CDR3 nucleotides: TGTGCCAGCGTTGGGGGCCATGAGCAGTTCTTC. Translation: CASVGGHEQFF.

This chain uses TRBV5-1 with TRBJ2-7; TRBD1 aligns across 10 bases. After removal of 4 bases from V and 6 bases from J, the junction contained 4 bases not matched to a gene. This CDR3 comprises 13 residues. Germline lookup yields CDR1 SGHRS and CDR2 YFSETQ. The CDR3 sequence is CASSATGGLEQYF. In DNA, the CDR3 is TGCGCCAGCAGCGCGACAGGGGGCCTCGAGCAGTACTTC.

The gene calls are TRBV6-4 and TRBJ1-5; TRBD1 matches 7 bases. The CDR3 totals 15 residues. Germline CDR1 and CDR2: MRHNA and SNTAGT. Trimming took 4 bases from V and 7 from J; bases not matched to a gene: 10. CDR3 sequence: CASSAEQGSGQPQHF. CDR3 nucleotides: TGTGCCAGCAGTGCGGAACAGGGGTCAGGCCAGCCCCAGCATTTT.